This T cell receptor beta chain appears in the sequencing data of a study of blood T cells in healthy people across ages (dated by TCRdb to between 2014 and 2016). A note on the overall study: In model experiments, template switching captured about one uniquely barcoded TCR beta cDNA molecule for every two T cells. To avoid experimental bias, donors of different ages were randomly spread across the sequencing lanes. Using the same blood draw, the study looked at two additional independent replicas of 1 million unique cDNA reads for two donors, one aged 18 to 30 and the other aged 80 or older. To track age-related changes in TCR beta repertoire diversity, the study relied on deep sequencing normalized with unique cDNA molecular identifiers. The donors were divided into four age groups: young (average around 16 years), middle-aged (approximately 42), aged (approximately 62) and long-lived (roughly 88). The paper's findings and limits, for the study overall: Compared with the aged group, the long-lived group had more naive CD4+ T cells, fewer expanded clones and increased TCR diversity, suggesting age selection. Because profiling used bulk unsorted PBMCs, naive and antigen-experienced compartments could not be compared conclusively. Estimates of total diversity based on one million sequenced T cells were considered lower bounds and underestimates. Because donor CMV infection status was unknown, age-related changes in expanded clonotypes were potentially confounded. The percentage of naive T cells measured by flow cytometry correlated strongly with observed TCR beta diversity. As age increased, observed TCR beta diversity per million T cells dropped in a roughly linear way, and a significant reduction was already evident by age roughly 40.

Systemically healthy Caucasian individuals from Russia, 35 to 50 in total and aged roughly 6 to 100 years, were included as donors. Each donor gave approximately 10 milliliters of peripheral blood, collected into EDTA-treated Vacutainer tubes. Ficoll-Paque density-gradient centrifugation was used to isolate PBMCs, with at least 6.5 million obtained per sample. Total RNA was extracted from PBMCs with Trizol reagent, with at least 6 micrograms obtained per sample. The percentages of naive CD45RAhigh/CD27high T cells were determined by flow cytometry on a PBMC aliquot from every donor. In this sample, this clonotype turned up once. What this receptor recognizes is not known. A clone one base away is much larger, so this may be a read error. Library generation was performed with 5' RACE. Data came from an Illumina HiSeq 2500. A second PCR of roughly 6 to 12 cycles was performed with a sample-barcoded 5' primer and a J-beta primer mix. A unique molecular identifier was introduced onto each TCR beta cDNA molecule by a template-switch 5' adaptor carrying 12 random nucleotides. Each sample yielded at least 3 million CDR3-containing paired-end reads. First-strand cDNA synthesis was performed from all RNA using the Mint cDNA synthesis kit, with priming by a TRBC-specific oligonucleotide. All cDNA was treated with uracil-DNA glycosylase and then went through a first 18-cycle PCR with the universal primers M1SS and BC2_uni_R. The original methods were these. For normalization, 1 million high-quality reads, each with a distinct molecular identifier, were randomly selected from each sample. Instead of being binned into consensus sequences, reads with shared molecular identifiers were discarded. MiTCR, run with a Q25 quality threshold and the strictest error-elimination algorithm, handled CDR3 identification, clonotype clustering and error correction. Lower-bound total TCR beta diversity was estimated with a nonparametric unseen species model using Euler transformation. TCRdb's own reprocessing of the public reads used fastp at Q25 and MiXCR and kept productive beta chains. One record per CDR3 amino acid sequence lists the most common genes and DNA. The V and J calls and clone size come from TCRdb's table, not from the authors' own analysis. The sample table holds about 1.8 million distinct CDR3 sequences, of which roughly 50% were seen once. The top ten hold about 2.1% of the sample.

V is reduced by 2 bases and J by 9 bases, leaving a spacing of 14 bases between them. The CDR3 contains 14 residues, cysteine and phenylalanine counted. Only the CDR3 DNA stays, 42 bases, in frame from base 1. Reading the germline V gene gives CDR1 WSHSY and CDR2 SAAADI. The sequence was obtained from a woman in her forties in good health. Recombination joined TRBV10-2 with TRBJ2-1; TRBD2 is possibly the D segment (7 matching bases). Input material: blood. The CDR3 reads CASSERGGYFEQFF. In nucleotide form, the sequence is TGCGCCAGCAGTGAGAGGGGGGGCTACTTTGAGCAGTTCTTC.